This TCR beta chain stems from a study of siplizumab effects on memory and regulatory T cells. General study findings and limits: Suppression by proliferating Tregs derived from siplizumab cultures was not verified.

Only one count was recorded for this clone. Antigen specificity is unknown. Data came from immunoSEQ multiplex PCR; TCRdb stores just in-frame clones and leaves some out. Found here are roughly 68,000 clones, 83% of them singletons; the top ten hold approximately 4%. Naive, memory, effector memory and TEMRA subsets that were unstimulated underwent sequencing in a few donor pairs. The sequenced sample was memory CD4+ T cells sorted from blood. This receptor was obtained from a human donor in good health.

CDR3 DNA: TGTGCCAGCAGTGAAGGTTGGTTGGGCTATGGCTACACCTTC. Translated: CASSEGWLGYGYTF. The J gene is TRBJ1-2, the V gene TRBV6-1; no definite D call. Trimming took off 1 base at V and 4 bases at J, with 10 bases between the two ends. This CDR3 has 14 residues. Germline V gene lookup returns CDR1 MNHNS and CDR2 SASEGT.